The rows below give T cell receptor beta chains drawn from one sample of a study of PD-L1 blockade in urothelial cancer. This table comes from immunoSEQ multiplex PCR, and its TCRdb copy is limited to in-frame clones, with some not included. Of roughly 41,000 clones listed, under 90% are singletons. Source: PBMCs, taken around atezolizumab (anti-PD-L1) treatment. These receptors originate from a man in his fifties or sixties with urothelial cancer. The CDR3 runs from the conserved cysteine through the conserved F or W.

v_call: TRBV6-5
cdr3_aa: CARDRGKREQFF

v_call: TRBV28
cdr3_aa: CASSPGGSGQPQHF

v_call: TRBV5-1
cdr3_aa: CASTSSGAYNEQFF

v_call: TRBV10-2
cdr3_aa: CASSEWVGGWNSPLHF

v_call: TRBV4-1
cdr3_aa: CASSQVEIGGAYNEQFF

v_call: TRBV29-1
cdr3_aa: CSVLTRAGTEAFF

v_call: TRBV4-1
cdr3_aa: CASSHPLGLAGAYEQYF

v_call: TRBV5-1
cdr3_aa: CASSLGSSYEQYF

v_call: TRBV28
cdr3_aa: CASNPRGLGEKLFF

v_call: TRBV4-1
cdr3_aa: CASSHPRTGSADTQYF

v_call: TRBV7-2
cdr3_aa: CASSLGAPPYEQYF

v_call: TRBV7-2
cdr3_aa: CASSPRQGSPVAFF

v_call: TRBV7-8
cdr3_aa: CASSDRAGGQGFANQPQHF

v_call: TRBV7-8
cdr3_aa: CASSLDLYRGGPHNQPQHF

v_call: TRBV25-1
cdr3_aa: CASSELSGAEQYF

v_call: TRBV18
cdr3_aa: CASSPRGGHEQYF

v_call: TRBV4-2
cdr3_aa: CASSQDRVAYNEQFF

v_call: TRBV4-1
cdr3_aa: CASSQGAARGGELFF

v_call: TRBV4-1
cdr3_aa: CASSQTGGNYEQYF

v_call: TRBV11-2
cdr3_aa: CASSYRAAIGNTIYF

v_call: TRBV18
cdr3_aa: CASSRQGLDEQYF

v_call: TRBV28
cdr3_aa: CASRGQGAFGSPLHF

v_call: TRBV7-2
cdr3_aa: CASSAQTDPGNTIYF

v_call: TRBV7-2
cdr3_aa: CASSLVITGSSYEQYF

v_call: TRBV4-1
cdr3_aa: CASSLDRGNTGELFF

v_call: TRBV9
cdr3_aa: CASSPRGGSLKNIQYF

v_call: TRBV5-1
cdr3_aa: CASSSGTDGNTIYF

v_call: TRBV7-9
cdr3_aa: CASSRAEAGNTIYF

v_call: TRBV6-6
cdr3_aa: CASSPSGGWRETQYF

v_call: TRBV30
cdr3_aa: CAWSVEGREDQPQHF

v_call: TRBV2
cdr3_aa: CASSYRENQPQHF

v_call: TRBV2
cdr3_aa: CASSDLGRGTEAFF

v_call: TRBV6-5
cdr3_aa: CASSSGQGLQPQHF

v_call: TRBV11-2
cdr3_aa: CASTQAGNSPLHF

v_call: TRBV7-2
cdr3_aa: CASSIDRGTGNTIYF

v_call: TRBV28
cdr3_aa: CASGESNQPQHF

v_call: TRBV27
cdr3_aa: CASSLSGRGTGELFF

v_call: TRBV5-3
cdr3_aa: CARSLGGEEDTQYF

v_call: TRBV5-1
cdr3_aa: CASSSGVGAGGLNEQYF

v_call: TRBV19
cdr3_aa: CASTISRGNGYTF

v_call: TRBV7-9
cdr3_aa: CASRHSRADSPLHF

v_call: TRBV5-5
cdr3_aa: CASSLAAGSYEQYF